The sequence of this T cell receptor beta chain was determined in a study of blood T cell repertoires in COVID-19. Study-wide context: Specimens from acute and convalescent COVID-19 originated in the United States, Italy and Spain.

Participant ages covered roughly 18 to 89 years across 24 US areas. Profiled with immunoSEQ multiplex PCR; TCRdb holds only in-frame clones, not every one. The data hold about 400,000 clones, with approximately 88% observed a single time. The V gene's germline CDR1 is SGHDT and CDR2 YYEEEE. The CDR3 has 15 amino acids. Deletions cut 1 base from V and 8 bases from J, with 16 bases between. The sequenced sample was PBMCs or T cells enriched from blood (not recorded which). The clonotype originates from a woman aged 40 to 50 with acute COVID-19. The rearrangement uses TRBV5-6 and TRBJ2-1, with TRBD2 as a possible D gene (7 bases). CDR3 nucleotides: TGTGCCAGCAGCTTGATCGGGGGGCAACGGGATGAGCAGTTCTTC. Protein sequence: CASSLIGGQRDEQFF.